These 27 T cell receptor beta chains were all obtained from the same sample, sequenced in a study of blood T cell repertoires in COVID-19 (TCRdb year 2020). Library creation used the immunoSEQ multiplex PCR assay. The table was pulled from immuneACCESS by TCRdb, which kept in-frame rearrangements only. Such tables lose some clones; where checked, under half of the loss comes from unresolved V genes, and the rest has no known cause. The sample profile shows 150,000 to 200,000 clones; 80% to 85% of them were found once. The top ten clonotypes cover roughly 3% of the sample. Specimen: peripheral blood. The receptor set was obtained from a human donor with acute or convalescent COVID-19. The donor label of this sample is uncertain.

This chain joins TRBV10-1 and TRBJ1-2; 10 bases agree with TRBD1. The germline V gene has CDR1 WNHNN and CDR2 SYGVQD (reference sequence). The CDR3 covers 16 residues. The V gene end was trimmed by 3 bases and the J gene end by 7 bases; junction bases not matched to a gene: 11. This CDR3 is CASSDLGDRGRRGYTF. In DNA form, the CDR3 reads TGCGCCAGCAGTGATCTTGGAGACAGGGGGCGCCGTGGCTACACCTTC.

The chain has TRBV5-4 and TRBJ2-5; TRBD1 is a possible D gene (6 bases). Germline-derived CDR1 and CDR2 are SGHNT and YYREEE (reference sequence). The V end was cut by 3 bases, the J end by 5 bases, with 14 bases between. This CDR3 spans 14 amino acids. CDR3 in amino acids: CASSSPGTRETQYF. The CDR3 DNA is TGTGCCAGCAGCTCCCCGGGGACAAGGGAGACCCAGTACTTC. The variable domain in full, with the rest retrieved from reference TRBV5-4 and TRBJ2-5, is ETGVTQSPTHLIKTRGQQVTLRCSSQSGHNTVSWYQQALGQGPQFIFQYYREEENGRGNFPPRFSGLQFPNYSSELNVNALELDDSALYLCASSSPGTRETQYFGPGTRLLVL.

The chain couples TRBV19 to TRBJ2-6; D might be TRBD2 (6 bases). CDR1 and CDR2 (germline): LNHDA, SQIVND (reference sequence). The CDR3 extends over 17 amino acids. Deletions cut 4 bases from V and 0 bases from J, with 13 bases between. This chain's CDR3 is CASSKGGADSGANVLTF. DNA of the CDR3: TGTGCCAGTAGTAAAGGCGGGGCGGACTCTGGGGCCAACGTCCTGACTTTC.

The chain combines TRBV23-1 with TRBJ1-6; D is possibly TRBD1 (5 bases). TRBV23-1 is identified as an open reading frame with a role that is uncertain. The CDR3 extends over 14 amino acids. The V and J ends lost 8 bases and 8 bases respectively, with 16 bases between them. CDR3 loop: CASPGFTPHSPLHF. In DNA, the CDR3 is TGCGCCAGCCCAGGGTTTACTCCTCATTCACCCCTCCACTTT.

The rearrangement joins TRBV5-1 to TRBJ2-3, with D perhaps matching TRBD2 (5 bases). Looked up from germline, CDR1 is SGHRS and CDR2 is YFSETQ. There are 16 residues in the CDR3. V was trimmed by 4 bases and J by 0 bases, leaving 15 bases between them. CDR3 region: CASSNGVIRSTDTQYF. CDR3 nucleotides: TGCGCCAGCAGCAACGGGGTTATTCGGAGCACAGATACGCAGTATTTT. The full variable domain, completed using reference TRBV5-1 and TRBJ2-3, is KAGVTQTPRYLIKTRGQQVTLSCSPISGHRSVSWYQQTPGQGLQFLFEYFSETQRNKGNFPGRFSGRQFSNSRSEMNVSTLELGDSALYLCASSNGVIRSTDTQYFGPGTRLTVL.

The chain has TRBV6-4 and TRBJ1-6; TRBD1 might be the D (5 bases). CDR1 MRHNA and CDR2 SNTAGT come from the germline V gene. The CDR3 is 16 amino acids. V was cut by 0 bases and J by 4 bases, with 10 bases left in between. CDR3 DNA sequence: TGTGCCAGCAGTGACTCGACAGATAATTATAATTCACCCCTCCACTTT. This codes for CASSDSTDNYNSPLHF.

The chain carries TRBV27 and TRBJ2-2, with 11 bases fitting TRBD1. Trimming took 11 bases from V and 5 from J; bases not matched to a gene: 13. The CDR3 length is 16 residues. The germline gives CDR1 MNHEY, CDR2 SMNVEV (reference sequence). The CDR3 nucleotides are TGTGCCCATTTAGTCCAGGACAGGGGGCGAACCGGGGAGCTGTTTTTT. Translating it yields CAHLVQDRGRTGELFF.

The chain recombines TRBV6-5 with TRBJ2-1, with 10 bases matching TRBD2. CDR3 length equals 16 residues. V shed 4 bases and J 0 bases; nucleotides not matched to a gene: 3. Germline lookup yields CDR1 MNHEY and CDR2 SVGAGI. The CDR3 loop is CASSSPSGGSYNEQFF. CDR3 coding DNA: TGTGCCAGCAGTTCGCCTAGCGGGGGCTCCTACAATGAGCAGTTCTTC.

CDR3 loop: CASSYGDRDSPLHF. In DNA, the CDR3 is TGTGCCAGCAGCTACGGGGACAGGGATTCACCCCTCCACTTT. The chain recombines TRBV5-6 with TRBJ1-6; the match to TRBD1 covers 9 bases. This CDR3 comprises 14 residues. Germline V gene data show CDR1 as SGHDT and CDR2 as YYEEEE. V was pared by 3 bases and J by 8 bases, with 3 bases of the junction left unmatched.

This clone was found a few times. The gene calls are TRBV19 and TRBJ1-3; D uncertain. From germline, CDR1 is LNHDA and CDR2 SQIVND (reference sequence). V lost 3 bases, J lost 0 bases, and 12 bases lay in between. CDR3 size: 16 residues. The CDR3 region has the DNA TGTGCCAGTAGTATCGAGGTCAAGATCTCTGGAAACACCATATATTTT. As protein: CASSIEVKISGNTIYF.

V and J are TRBV18 and TRBJ2-7; 11 nucleotides match TRBD2. V trimming: 4 bases; J trimming: 3 bases; junction bases outside the gene matches: 8. This CDR3 contains 16 residues. Germline V gene data show CDR1 as KGHSH and CDR2 as LQKENI. CDR3 sequence reads: CASSLGTSGGYYEQYF. CDR3 DNA: TGTGCCAGCTCACTCGGGACTAGCGGAGGTTACTACGAGCAGTACTTC.

This chain's CDR3 is CASSFVGANEQYF. Here the CDR3 DNA reads TGTGCCAGCAGCTTTGTGGGGGCCAACGAGCAGTACTTC. The genes are TRBV7-9 and TRBJ2-7, with D possibly TRBD1 on 6 matching bases. CDR1 and CDR2 (germline): SEHNR, FQNEAQ (reference sequence). V lost 3 bases and J lost 5, with 11 bases in between. The CDR3 spans 13 residues.

The J gene is TRBJ1-5, the V gene TRBV27; unclear D gene. This CDR3 is built from 13 residues. V dropped 4 bases and J dropped 0 bases, with 4 bases sitting between them. Per the germline V gene, CDR1 is MNHEY and CDR2 is SMNVEV (reference sequence). The CDR3 nucleotides read TGTGCCAGCAGTTCCAATAGCAATCAGCCCCAGCATTTT. Its protein product is CASSSNSNQPQHF.

CDR3 in amino acids: CASSLQGNKGTSTDTQYF. The CDR3 DNA follows: TGTGCCAGTAGCCTACAGGGGAATAAAGGGACTAGCACAGATACGCAGTATTTT. The rearrangement links TRBV19 to TRBJ2-3; possibly TRBD1 for D (7 bases). CDR1 is LNHDA, CDR2 SQIVND, per germline (reference sequence). V was pared by 6 bases and J by 0 bases, with 22 bases between. CDR3 length equals 18 residues.

The CDR3 spells CAISTGSEGYTF. The CDR3 region has the DNA TGTGCCATCAGTACGGGGTCCGAGGGCTACACCTTC. V and J are TRBV10-3 and TRBJ1-2; no clear D. The V gene's germline CDR1 is ENHRY and CDR2 SYGVKD. The length of the CDR3 is 12 residues. Between the trimmed V and J ends, which lost 5 bases and 8 bases, there was a span of 12 bases.

The chain carries TRBV19 and TRBJ1-2; 8 bases fit TRBD1. J gave up 4 bases and V 8 bases, and 12 bases lay outside the gene matches. CDR1 is LNHDA, CDR2 SQIVND, per germline (reference sequence). This CDR3 region has 15 residues. As DNA, the CDR3 is TGTGCCAGTTCTACGTTCTCGGACAGGGTCTATGGCTACACCTTC. It encodes CASSTFSDRVYGYTF.

The chain is built from TRBV28 and TRBJ2-7, with 12 positions matching TRBD1. The length of the CDR3 is 15 residues. V dropped 3 bases and J dropped 5; count of bases not matched to a gene: 5. From germline, CDR1 is MDHEN and CDR2 SYDVKM. CDR3 DNA: TGTGCCAGCAGTTTTGAGGGACAGGGGGCTAACGAGCAGTACTTC. Its translation: CASSFEGQGANEQYF.

This clone has a handful of counts. The V gene is TRBV28, the J gene TRBJ1-4; possible D gene TRBD1, 5 bases. This CDR3 is built from 16 residues. V was trimmed by 8 bases and J by 0 bases, leaving 16 bases between them. The germline gives CDR1 MDHEN, CDR2 SYDVKM. The DNA of the CDR3 is TGTGCCAGCCAAGGGAGGGGCCTGGCAACTAATGAAAAACTGTTTTTT. Translating gives CASQGRGLATNEKLFF. Complete variable domain (other parts from reference TRBV28 and TRBJ1-4): DVKVTQSSRYLVKRTGEKVFLECVQDMDHENMFWYRQDPGLGLRLIYFSYDVKMKEKGDIPEGYSVSREKKERFSLILESASTNQTSMYLCASQGRGLATNEKLFFGSGTQLSVL.

CDR3 residues: CASSSGTGIGNTIYF. The CDR3 DNA reads as TGTGCCAGCAGCTCCGGGACAGGGATTGGAAACACCATATATTTT. V usage is TRBV7-9 and J usage is TRBJ1-3; TRBD1 matches 9 bases. This CDR3 region has 15 residues. V lost 4 bases to trimming and J lost 3 bases; unmatched junction nucleotides: 4. Germline V gives CDR1 SEHNR, CDR2 FQNEAQ (reference sequence).

This clone was seen a single time. The chain combines TRBV5-1 with TRBJ1-6; a weak D match, TRBD1 (6 bases). The CDR3 consists of 17 residues. The V end was cut by 2 bases, the J end by 0 bases, with 12 bases between. Per the germline V gene, CDR1 is SGHRS and CDR2 is YFSETQ. The CDR3 is CASSLFQGNSYNSPLHF. CDR3 in DNA: TGCGCCAGCAGCTTATTTCAGGGGAACTCCTATAATTCACCCCTCCACTTT.

The chain combines TRBV9 with TRBJ2-5, with 7 bases lining up with TRBD1. V was pared by 0 bases and J by 7 bases, with 6 bases of the junction left unmatched. This CDR3 is 14 amino acids long. Germline V gene sequence: CDR1 SGDLS, CDR2 YYNGEE. The CDR3 DNA sequence: TGTGCCAGCAGCGTAGGGCAGGGGGATTTGACCCAGTACTTC. The encoded protein is CASSVGQGDLTQYF.

The chain uses TRBV21-1 and TRBJ2-7; the table's D call, TRBD1, was not checked against the DNA. TRBV21-1 corresponds to a pseudogene. The CDR3 loop spans 14 amino acids. The CDR3 loop is CASSTGQVSYEQYF. Written as DNA, the CDR3 is TGTGCCAGCAGCACAGGACAGGTCTCCTACGAGCAGTACTTC.

The genes are TRBV27 and TRBJ2-1, with 9 bases fitting TRBD1. Trimming took 2 bases from V and 5 from J; bases not matched to a gene: 4. From germline, CDR1 is MNHEY and CDR2 SMNVEV (reference sequence). There are 15 residues in the CDR3. CDR3 sequence: CASSLDRGEDNEQFF. The CDR3 nucleotides are TGTGCCAGCAGTTTAGACAGGGGGGAGGACAATGAGCAGTTCTTC.

The table lists this clone with a count of one. The chain has TRBV19 and TRBJ2-6, with TRBD2 identical over 7 bases. The ends lost 6 bases at V and 3 bases at J; junction bases unmatched: 20. CDR3 length: 20 residues. CDR1 is LNHDA and CDR2 is SQIVND in the germline V gene (reference sequence). The CDR3 sequence: CASSIPLRVIGGIGANVLTF. In DNA, the CDR3 is TGTGCCAGTAGCATACCCCTAAGAGTGATCGGGGGGATTGGGGCCAACGTCCTGACTTTC.

The table lists this clone with a few counts. V gene TRBV27 combines with J gene TRBJ1-4; D not resolved. The CDR3 covers 15 residues. The germline V and J ends were trimmed by 0 bases and 6 bases, with 11 bases remaining between them. Germline CDR1 reads MNHEY; CDR2 reads SMNVEV (reference sequence). DNA of the CDR3: TGTGCCAGCAGTTTATCGAGGGTCTCCGATGAAAAACTGTTTTTT. Amino acid sequence: CASSLSRVSDEKLFF. The variable domain in full, with the rest retrieved from reference TRBV27 and TRBJ1-4, is EAQVTQNPRYLITVTGKKLTVTCSQNMNHEYMSWYRQDPGLGLRQIYYSMNVEVTDKGDVPEGYKVSRKEKRNFPLILESPSPNQTSLYFCASSLSRVSDEKLFFGSGTQLSVL.

This clone was seen a handful of times. V gene TRBV2 combines with J gene TRBJ1-1; TRBD1 is a possible D gene (5 bases). This CDR3 spans 15 amino acids. Trimming pared 4 bases from V and 0 bases from J, leaving 12 bases between. Germline CDR1 and CDR2: SNHLY and FYNNEI. As DNA, the CDR3 is TGTGCCAGCAGTGTCAGGGTAAGGATGAACACTGAAGCTTTCTTT. It specifies CASSVRVRMNTEAFF.

The V gene is TRBV5-4, the J gene TRBJ1-4; 8 nucleotides match TRBD1. J lost 8 bases, V lost 0 bases, and 6 bases had no gene match. Germline CDR1 is SGHNT and CDR2 is YYREEE (reference sequence). The CDR3 loop spans 15 amino acids. The CDR3 spells CASSLGAGGAEKLFF. The DNA for the CDR3 is TGTGCCAGCAGCTTGGGGGCAGGGGGCGCGGAAAAACTGTTTTTT. Variable domain in full (rest from reference TRBV5-4 and TRBJ1-4): ETGVTQSPTHLIKTRGQQVTLRCSSQSGHNTVSWYQQALGQGPQFIFQYYREEENGRGNFPPRFSGLQFPNYSSELNVNALELDDSALYLCASSLGAGGAEKLFFGSGTQLSVL.